This T cell receptor (beta chain) originates from a study of blood T cells in healthy people across ages. Notes on the study in general: PBMC samples, being unsorted, prevented any conclusive comparison of naive and antigen-experienced cells.

Each donor was a healthy Caucasian individual from Russia, aged roughly 6 to 95. As to this clonotype: Its antigen is still unknown.

Together with a sample-barcoded 5' primer, a J-beta primer mix was included in a second PCR lasting about 6 to 11 cycles. Each single sample gave us at least 2.5 million CDR3-containing paired-end reads. Using its own MiXCR run on the 5' RACE reads, TCRdb lists one record per CDR3 protein. The sample gives some 880,000 distinct CDR3 sequences, under 40% of which show up once; 10% to 15% is in the top ten. The sequence came from a man in his late teens or twenties in good health. The sequenced material came from blood.

This chain's CDR3 is CASGPGQTRGYTF. The CDR3 coding sequence is TGTGCCAGCGGACCGGGACAGACGAGGGGCTACACCTTC. The chain has TRBV25-1 and TRBJ1-2; TRBD1 matches at 7 bases. The CDR3 spans 13 residues. V lost 8 bases and J lost 8; bases outside the gene matches: 11. Germline V gene sequence: CDR1 MGHDK, CDR2 SYGVNS.